This is a list of T cell receptor beta chains from one sample in a study of blood T cell repertoires in COVID-19. Assay: immunoSEQ multiplex PCR; the TCRdb copy retains only in-frame clones and omits some. The data contain about 200,000 clones, 86% of them seen just once; the ten biggest clones take up roughly 10%. Sequencing was performed on peripheral blood. The source of these receptors is a woman aged 45-60 years with COVID-19, enrolled during active disease. CDR3s leave out the opening cysteine and the closing phenylalanine or tryptophan. Clone size is given for some rows only: seen once, a few or many times, or a class if the clone is expanded.

V gene: TRBV4-1; clone size: once; J gene: TRBJ2-5; CDR3 protein: ASSQTTDRGLGETQY
V gene: TRBV27; clone size: .; J gene: TRBJ1-1; CDR3 protein: ASSPWTGVTEAF
V gene: TRBV19; clone size: .; J gene: TRBJ1-2; CDR3 protein: ASSPMTGSYGYT
V gene: TRBV19; clone size: .; J gene: TRBJ2-4; CDR3 protein: ASSRQGLWENIQY
V gene: TRBV19; clone size: .; J gene: TRBJ1-1; CDR3 protein: ASSIYSAGSNTEAF
V gene: TRBV28; clone size: .; J gene: TRBJ2-1; CDR3 protein: ASREAGGQNEQF
V gene: TRBV30; clone size: .; J gene: TRBJ1-1; CDR3 protein: AWQTLMNTEAF
V gene: TRBV30; clone size: .; J gene: TRBJ1-1; CDR3 protein: AYHDRTNTEAF
V gene: TRBV30; clone size: .; J gene: TRBJ2-3; CDR3 protein: AWRGSGAPDTQY
V gene: TRBV6-2/TRBV6-3; clone size: .; J gene: TRBJ2-1; CDR3 protein: ASSKQGAMNEQF
V gene: TRBV5-1; clone size: once; J gene: TRBJ2-1; CDR3 protein: ASSLAGGSNNEQF
V gene: TRBV4-3; clone size: .; J gene: TRBJ2-2; CDR3 protein: ASSRQTGNTGELF
V gene: TRBV3-1/TRBV3-2; clone size: .; J gene: TRBJ1-2; CDR3 protein: ASTPPVSRGTYGYT
V gene: TRBV5-1; clone size: .; J gene: TRBJ2-3; CDR3 protein: ASSSLAGRTDTQY
V gene: TRBV11-3; clone size: .; J gene: TRBJ2-7; CDR3 protein: ASSLGHAVSYEQY
V gene: TRBV15; clone size: many; J gene: TRBJ1-4; CDR3 protein: ATGSGGTNEKLF
V gene: TRBV6-2/TRBV6-3; clone size: .; J gene: TRBJ1-2; CDR3 protein: ASSRRGPDAGYT
V gene: TRBV6-1; clone size: .; J gene: TRBJ2-3; CDR3 protein: ASSEEGAADTQY
V gene: TRBV25-1; clone size: .; J gene: TRBJ2-2; CDR3 protein: ARSDGGRGVYSTGELF
V gene: TRBV21-1; clone size: .; J gene: TRBJ2-5; CDR3 protein: ASSIFPQGGETQY
V gene: TRBV29-1; clone size: many; J gene: TRBJ2-4; CDR3 protein: SVADRDKNIQY
V gene: TRBV28; clone size: .; J gene: TRBJ1-2; CDR3 protein: ASTSGGSSYGYT
V gene: TRBV9; clone size: .; J gene: TRBJ1-1; CDR3 protein: ASSPRAGGRGEAF
V gene: TRBV9; clone size: .; J gene: TRBJ2-1; CDR3 protein: ASSVREEGSSYNEQF
V gene: TRBV6-5; clone size: few; J gene: TRBJ2-7; CDR3 protein: ASTTSGGAYEQY
V gene: TRBV6-4; clone size: .; J gene: TRBJ2-3; CDR3 protein: ASSDLGGAPDTQY
V gene: TRBV6-4; clone size: .; J gene: TRBJ2-3; CDR3 protein: ASYVPGLAGPASTDTQY
V gene: TRBV5-1; clone size: .; J gene: TRBJ2-7; CDR3 protein: ASSLGAGGPYEQY
V gene: TRBV4-2; clone size: .; J gene: TRBJ1-3; CDR3 protein: ATRRGDTIY
V gene: TRBV28; clone size: .; J gene: TRBJ1-1; CDR3 protein: ASSLTGVNTEAF
V gene: TRBV11-1; clone size: .; J gene: TRBJ1-2; CDR3 protein: ASSSPPSYGYT
V gene: TRBV3-1/TRBV3-2; clone size: .; J gene: TRBJ1-6; CDR3 protein: ASSRPGQANSPLH
V gene: TRBV10-3; clone size: .; J gene: TRBJ1-5; CDR3 protein: AISALGQGSIQPQH
V gene: TRBV7-2; clone size: .; J gene: TRBJ2-3; CDR3 protein: ASSRTSGGTTDTQY
V gene: TRBV4-1; clone size: .; J gene: TRBJ1-2; CDR3 protein: ASSQDYGNYGYT
V gene: TRBV10-2; clone size: .; J gene: TRBJ2-7; CDR3 protein: ASRGTGGTYEQY
V gene: TRBV19; clone size: .; J gene: TRBJ2-2; CDR3 protein: ASSIGQGVRRELF
V gene: TRBV5-1; clone size: .; J gene: TRBJ1-1; CDR3 protein: ASSFEGNTEAF
V gene: TRBV5-1; clone size: .; J gene: TRBJ2-4; CDR3 protein: ASRGGGRGIQY
V gene: TRBV10-3; clone size: .; J gene: TRBJ1-2; CDR3 protein: AIMSADTYGYT
V gene: TRBV28; clone size: .; J gene: TRBJ1-2; CDR3 protein: ASSGSDSENYGYT
V gene: TRBV27; clone size: few; J gene: TRBJ2-7; CDR3 protein: ASSSGLARYEQY
V gene: TRBV6-6; clone size: few; J gene: TRBJ1-1; CDR3 protein: ASSHRVGNTEAF
V gene: TRBV19; clone size: once; J gene: TRBJ2-6; CDR3 protein: ASSIGESGANVLT
V gene: TRBV30; clone size: once; J gene: TRBJ2-2; CDR3 protein: AWTTGNTGELF
V gene: TRBV5-1; clone size: .; J gene: TRBJ1-2; CDR3 protein: ASSRAGASNYGYT
V gene: TRBV4-3; clone size: .; J gene: TRBJ1-2; CDR3 protein: ASSQAGQGAPGSYT
V gene: TRBV27; clone size: .; J gene: TRBJ1-6; CDR3 protein: ASSFVGVHLRGSDNSPLH
V gene: TRBV11-2; clone size: .; J gene: TRBJ2-2; CDR3 protein: ASTQGEYSYPGELF
V gene: TRBV11-1; clone size: .; J gene: TRBJ1-1; CDR3 protein: ASSLTGTEAF
V gene: TRBV6-4; clone size: .; J gene: TRBJ2-1; CDR3 protein: ASSDSGLAPYNEQF
V gene: TRBV28; clone size: once; J gene: TRBJ2-7; CDR3 protein: ASRKGNRGPNEQY
V gene: TRBV6-6; clone size: .; J gene: TRBJ1-1; CDR3 protein: ASRGTGLMNTEAF
V gene: TRBV6-5; clone size: .; J gene: TRBJ1-2; CDR3 protein: ASSQRWFYGYT
V gene: TRBV6-2/TRBV6-3; clone size: .; J gene: TRBJ2-3; CDR3 protein: ASSPGQGTTDTQY
V gene: TRBV30; clone size: .; J gene: TRBJ1-1; CDR3 protein: ACVRQNFMNTEAF
V gene: TRBV27; clone size: .; J gene: TRBJ1-1; CDR3 protein: ASSLGRMNTEAF
V gene: TRBV5-1; clone size: .; J gene: TRBJ2-7; CDR3 protein: ASSLAGGSEQY